The clone carrying this TCR beta chain was picked up many times. What it binds is not known. V gave up 1 base and J gave up 5 bases; unmatched junction bases: 8. CDR1 is SGHRS, CDR2 YFSETQ, per germline. CDR3 length: 16 residues. Specified time point: blood at routine non-recurrence follow-up after resection. Sequencing covered unsorted whole RNA taken from tumor, nontumor lung or frozen PBMC. The source of the sample is a study of spatial heterogeneity in lung cancer. Study-wide results and limits: Follow-up blood showed ubiquitous expanded tumor TCRs less than blood at resection did.

TCRdb independently ran MiXCR on the 5' RACE reads; one entry per CDR3 protein. The sample holds around 27,000 distinct CDR3 sequences; 6% are singletons and the top ten take more than 20%. The chain recombines TRBV5-1 with TRBJ2-5; 10 bases line up with TRBD2. The sequenced sample was PBMCs, obtained at follow-up. The receptor was derived from a male donor with early-stage non-small cell lung cancer. CDR3 residues: CASSLTPAGGLETQYF. As DNA, the CDR3 is TGCGCCAGCAGCTTGACCCCAGCGGGAGGGTTGGAGACCCAGTACTTC.